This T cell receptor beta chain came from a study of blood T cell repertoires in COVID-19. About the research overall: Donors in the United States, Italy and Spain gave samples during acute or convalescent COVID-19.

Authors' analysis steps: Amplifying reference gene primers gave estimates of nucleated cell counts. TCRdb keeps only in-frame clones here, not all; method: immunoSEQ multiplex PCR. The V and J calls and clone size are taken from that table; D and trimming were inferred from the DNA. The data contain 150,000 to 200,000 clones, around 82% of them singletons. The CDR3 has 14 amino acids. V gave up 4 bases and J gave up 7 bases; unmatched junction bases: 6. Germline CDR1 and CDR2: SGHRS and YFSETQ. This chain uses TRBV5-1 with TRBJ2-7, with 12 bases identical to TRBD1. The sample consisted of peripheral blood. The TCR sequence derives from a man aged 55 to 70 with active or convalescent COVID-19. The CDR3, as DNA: TGCGCCAGCAGCGGGGGACAGGGGGCGCGAGAGCAGTACTTC. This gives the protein CASSGGQGAREQYF.